The entry below describes one T cell receptor beta chain. In the study's own analysis: Amplification from reference gene primers served as the basis for estimated nucleated cell counts. The assay was immunoSEQ multiplex PCR, and TCRdb's table has in-frame clones only and misses some. V and J calls and clone size are those listed in that table; D and trimming were worked out from the DNA. Found here are around 130,000 clones, about 87% of them singletons; the top ten hold 5% to 6%. These data are taken from a study of blood T cell repertoires in COVID-19. Study-wide context: Sites in the United States, Italy and Spain provided acute and convalescent COVID-19 samples.

Per germline, CDR1 MRHNA and CDR2 SNTAGT. This CDR3 contains 13 residues. Trimming removed 3 bases from V and 8 bases from J, with 8 bases in between. Input material: peripheral blood. The rearrangement joins TRBV6-4 to TRBJ1-6; D is undetermined. The TCR originated in a human donor in a cohort sampled during active COVID-19. The CDR3 reads CASSDSVDSPLHF. CDR3 coding DNA: TGTGCCAGCAGTGATTCGGTGGATTCACCCCTCCACTTT.